The subject of this entry is one TCR beta chain. The antigen remains undetermined. The junction departs from germline at one end; a sequencing error may be responsible. This entry belongs to a study of CD8+CD57+ T cells in acquired aplastic anemia. About the research overall: Yields of DNA that came from sorted CD4+ and CD8+ cells averaged roughly 3.3 ug. Approximately 10 million reads were obtained on average for healthy donor CD4+ cells. General study results and limits: Patients and controls shared twenty-nine CD8+ CDR3 sequences, which appeared highly expressed in patients and within their immunodominant clones. Patients did not significantly differ from controls in CD8+ Simpson's diversity.

Genomic DNA was employed as the template in profiling TCR beta VDJ and CDR3. MiXCR was run by TCRdb on the reads, yielding one entry per CDR3 protein. The data show roughly 170,000 distinct CDR3 sequences, with 55% to 70% seen just once and over 40% held by the top ten. Germline V gene sequence: CDR1 SSHAT, CDR2 FNYEAQ (reference sequence). The CDR3 has 13 amino acids. This clonotype was sampled from a human donor in good health. This chain links TRBV7-7 with TRBJ1-1; the D is unclear. The sequenced sample consisted of sorted CD4+, CD8+, or CD8+CD57+ T cells (not recorded which) from PBMCs. The CDR3 region is CASSLEAGTEAFF. DNA of the CDR3: TGTGCTAGCAGCTTAGAGGCGGGCACTGAAGCTTTCTTT.